This T cell receptor (beta chain) was found in a study of spatial heterogeneity in lung cancer. Stated time point: blood at routine non-recurrence follow-up after resection. TCRdb fed the 5' RACE reads into MiXCR, producing one record per CDR3 protein. The table records 85,000 to 100,000 distinct CDR3 sequences, roughly a fifth of them present only once. This clonotype was found many times. Per germline, CDR1 SNHLY and CDR2 FYNNEI. The CDR3 runs to 13 residues. V lost 6 bases, J lost 2 bases, and 10 bases lay in between. Sequencing was performed on PBMCs, taken at follow-up. This receptor was identified in a male donor with early-stage non-small cell lung cancer. The chain links TRBV2 to TRBJ2-5, with D unresolved. For the CDR3, the DNA is TGTGCCAGCAGCTGGTCAGCTCAAGAGACCCAGTACTTC. Protein: CASSWSAQETQYF.